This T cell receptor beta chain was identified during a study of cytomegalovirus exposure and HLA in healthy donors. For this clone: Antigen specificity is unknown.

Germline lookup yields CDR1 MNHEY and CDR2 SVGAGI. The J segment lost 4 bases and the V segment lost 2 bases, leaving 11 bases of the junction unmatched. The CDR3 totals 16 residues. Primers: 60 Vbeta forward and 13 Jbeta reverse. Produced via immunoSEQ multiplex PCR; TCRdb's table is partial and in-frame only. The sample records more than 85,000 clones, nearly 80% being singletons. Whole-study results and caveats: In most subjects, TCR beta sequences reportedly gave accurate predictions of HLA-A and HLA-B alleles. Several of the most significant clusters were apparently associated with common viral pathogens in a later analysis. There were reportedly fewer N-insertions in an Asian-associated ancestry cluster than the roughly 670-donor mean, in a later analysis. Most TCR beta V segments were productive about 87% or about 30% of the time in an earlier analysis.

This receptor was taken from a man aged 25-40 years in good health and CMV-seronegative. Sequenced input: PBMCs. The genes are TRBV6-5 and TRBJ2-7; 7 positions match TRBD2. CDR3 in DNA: TGTGCCAGCAGTTACCATCCGGGCGGGAGTCAGTACGAGCAGTACTTC. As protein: CASSYHPGGSQYEQYF.